The next 21 T cell receptor beta chains were all read from a single sample in a study of CD8 T cells in ankylosing spondylitis. Overall study findings and caveats: Ankylosing spondylitis blood appeared to carry a characteristic TCR beta motif of several highly homologous variants.

These receptors' targets are unknown. TCRdb fed the 5' RACE reads into MiXCR, producing one record per CDR3 protein. The table records a few hundred thousand distinct CDR3 sequences, approximately 8% of them present only once. The sequenced sample consisted of blood, either unsorted or a sorted T cell fraction (not recorded which). The receptors originated from a male donor with ankylosing spondylitis.

A few counts support this clonotype. The gene calls are TRBV5-1 and TRBJ2-3, with 12 bases identical to TRBD2. V shed 7 bases and J 0 bases; nucleotides not matched to a gene: 6. The CDR3 length is 16 residues. The germline V gene encodes CDR1 SGHRS and CDR2 YFSETQ. CDR3 coding DNA: TGCGCCAGCCGGGGACTAGCGGGCACTAGCACAGATACGCAGTATTTT. Encoded protein: CASRGLAGTSTDTQYF.

The J gene is TRBJ2-7, the V gene TRBV2; 7 positions agree with TRBD2. V shed 1 base and J 3 bases; nucleotides not matched to a gene: 6. This CDR3 has 15 amino acids. Looked up from germline, CDR1 is SNHLY and CDR2 is FYNNEI. This CDR3 is CASSEGLADNYEQYF. The CDR3 DNA is TGTGCCAGCAGTGAAGGGCTAGCGGACAACTACGAGCAGTACTTC.

This chain links TRBV12-3 or TRBV12-4 with TRBJ1-2; D unclear. Trimming left V 0 bases short and J 4 bases short, with 15 bases between. The CDR3 is 16 amino acids. The CDR3 DNA reads TGTGCCAGCAGTTTAGCGCTCGCCTCGGCCCCCTATGGCTACACCTTC. Protein product: CASSLALASAPYGYTF.

The J gene is TRBJ1-4, the V gene TRBV30, with 7 positions matching TRBD1. The germline V gene encodes CDR1 GTSNPN and CDR2 SVGIG (reference sequence). This CDR3 is 14 amino acids long. With V trimmed by 2 bases and J by 8 bases, 8 bases remained unmatched. The CDR3 protein is CAWSLGGRGEKLFF. DNA of the CDR3: TGTGCCTGGAGTCTGGGGGGCAGGGGGGAAAAACTGTTTTTT.

V gene TRBV3-1 combines with J gene TRBJ2-1; a possible D gene is TRBD2 (5 bases). CDR3 length equals 19 residues. V lost 8 bases and J 4 bases, leaving 30 bases between the germline ends. The germline gives CDR1 LGHDT, CDR2 YNNKEL (reference sequence). Here the CDR3 DNA reads TGTGCCAGCTCCGAGGTGAGCGGTAGGGCTCTATCCCCGTACAATGAGCAGTTCTTC. Residues: CASSEVSGRALSPYNEQFF.

The chain recombines TRBV25-1 with TRBJ1-2; D gene uncertain. V was clipped by 3 bases and J by 4 bases, with 9 bases between them. This CDR3 spans 13 amino acids. Germline loops: CDR1 MGHDK, CDR2 SYGVNS. CDR3 in amino acids: CASSDRVRYGYTF. In DNA, the CDR3 is TGTGCCAGCAGTGACAGAGTCCGCTATGGCTACACCTTC.

The chain carries TRBV5-5 and TRBJ2-3; 7 nucleotides align to TRBD2. Germline CDR1 is SGHKS and CDR2 is YYEKEE (reference sequence). Trimming at V came to 2 bases and at J to 0 bases, leaving 9 bases not matched to a gene. CDR3 length: 17 amino acids. The CDR3 protein is CASSLMREGASTDTQYF. CDR3 nucleotide sequence: TGTGCCAGCAGCTTAATGAGGGAGGGCGCTAGCACAGATACGCAGTATTTT.

V usage is TRBV6-1 and J usage is TRBJ2-5, with 9 bases aligning to TRBD1. V dropped 4 bases and J dropped 1; count of bases not matched to a gene: 4. CDR1 MNHNS and CDR2 SASEGT come from the germline V gene. The CDR3 has 15 amino acids. CDR3 amino acids: CASSVGTGPQETQYF. The CDR3 region has the DNA TGTGCCAGCAGTGTTGGGACAGGGCCCCAAGAGACCCAGTACTTC.

This clonotype was counted only a few times. The rearrangement joins TRBV29-1 to TRBJ1-5, with D possibly TRBD1 on 5 matching bases. Trimming took 6 bases from V and 7 from J, leaving 13 bases between them. The CDR3 is 12 amino acids. From germline, CDR1 is SQVTM and CDR2 ANQGSEA. The CDR3 coding sequence is TGCAGCGTAGGGGACGGCGAGCAGCCCCAGCATTTT. It translates to CSVGDGEQPQHF.

This clonotype was picked up many times. The rearrangement uses TRBV5-1 and TRBJ2-5; 10 bases are shared with TRBD2. V was clipped by 0 bases and J by 4 bases; unmatched bases: 3. The CDR3 contains 15 residues. CDR1 and CDR2 (germline): SGHRS, YFSETQ. The CDR3 is CASSLEIAGGETQYF. In DNA form, the CDR3 reads TGCGCCAGCAGCTTGGAAATAGCGGGAGGAGAGACCCAGTACTTC.

This clonotype appeared a few times. The chain couples TRBV29-1 to TRBJ2-5; tentatively, D is TRBD1 (5 bases). Trimming removed 4 bases from V and 5 bases from J, with 20 bases in between. The V gene's germline CDR1 is SQVTM and CDR2 ANQGSEA. The CDR3 consists of 15 residues. The CDR3 loop is CSVGASQAVGETQYF. DNA of the CDR3: TGCAGCGTTGGGGCTTCACAGGCCGTCGGGGAGACCCAGTACTTC. Full variable domain (outside the CDR3, taken from reference TRBV29-1 and TRBJ2-5): SAVISQKPSRDICQRGTSLTIQCQVDSQVTMMFWYRQQPGQSLTLIATANQGSEATYESGFVIDKFPISRPNLTFSTLTVSNMSPEDSSIYLCSVGASQAVGETQYFGPGTRLLVL.

CDR3 nucleotide sequence: TGCAGTGCTAGAGTAGGAGGCCTCCGAATGGGGGAGCAGTTCTTC. Amino acids: CSARVGGLRMGEQFF. J is TRBJ2-1 and V is TRBV20-1, with D maybe TRBD2 (5 bases). Germline values: CDR1 DFQATT, CDR2 SNEGSKA (reference sequence). This CDR3 comprises 15 residues. Trimming removed 1 base at V and 10 bases at J, with 20 bases between.

This clonotype was counted many times. V and J are TRBV12-3 or TRBV12-4 and TRBJ1-5; 7 bases map to TRBD1. The CDR3 totals 15 residues. V was pared by 5 bases and J by 7 bases, with 11 bases of the junction left unmatched. The CDR3 loop is CASSPRPGTEQPQHF. The CDR3 DNA sequence: TGTGCCAGCAGTCCCCGACCCGGGACAGAACAGCCCCAGCATTTT.

The chain uses TRBV29-1 and TRBJ2-4; 7 bases agree with TRBD2. CDR3 length: 16 residues. Germline V gene sequence: CDR1 SQVTM, CDR2 ANQGSEA. V lost 4 bases, J lost 2 bases, and 11 bases stayed unmatched. In DNA, the CDR3 is TGCAGCGTTGCGGGTGGACTAGTAGAGACCAAAAACATTCAGTACTTC. Protein: CSVAGGLVETKNIQYF. Full variable domain (remainder filled in from reference TRBV29-1 and TRBJ2-4): SAVISQKPSRDICQRGTSLTIQCQVDSQVTMMFWYRQQPGQSLTLIATANQGSEATYESGFVIDKFPISRPNLTFSTLTVSNMSPEDSSIYLCSVAGGLVETKNIQYFGAGTRLSVL.

This clonotype has a count of ten or more. The chain joins TRBV6-1 to TRBJ2-5; D is uncertain. V was cut by 8 bases and J by 5 bases, with 15 bases left in between. Germline V gene data show CDR1 as MNHNS and CDR2 as SASEGT. The CDR3 extends over 13 amino acids. The CDR3 DNA reads TGTGCCAGCGGGTCGAGAGGTGGGGAGACCCAGTACTTC. As protein: CASGSRGGETQYF.

This clonotype was observed at least ten times. V and J are TRBV28 and TRBJ2-1; D assignment may be TRBD1 or TRBD2 (5 bases each). Germline loops: CDR1 MDHEN, CDR2 SYDVKM. The V gene lost 7 bases and the J gene lost 8 bases, with 12 bases spanning the gap. This CDR3 region has 12 residues. CDR3 bases: TGTGCCAGCACCCCTCGGGGCGATGAGCAGTTCTTC. Its translation is CASTPRGDEQFF.

The chain carries TRBV6-5 and TRBJ1-1; D remains ambiguous. This CDR3 region has 11 residues. Germline-derived CDR1 and CDR2 are MNHEY and SVGAGI. Trimming took off 9 bases at V and 5 bases at J, with 10 bases between the two ends. As DNA, the CDR3 is TGTGCCAGTTACGGGGTGACTGAAGCTTTCTTT. It specifies CASYGVTEAFF.

CDR3 sequence (DNA): TGTGCCAGTAGTATACTGGCTAGCGGGCCCTCCTACAATGAGCAGTTCTTC. It encodes CASSILASGPSYNEQFF. This chain uses TRBV19 with TRBJ2-1; 8 bases align to TRBD2. J was trimmed by 0 bases and V by 2 bases; bases with no gene match: 6. Germline loops: CDR1 LNHDA, CDR2 SQIVND (reference sequence). The CDR3 is 17 residues long.

This clonotype turned up a few times. The junction shows a germline mismatch at one end, possibly a read error. The gene calls are TRBV3-1 and TRBJ1-1; no clear D. This CDR3 is built from 14 residues. Per germline, CDR1 LGHDT and CDR2 YNNKEL (reference sequence). The CDR3, as DNA: TGTGCCAGCAGCCAAGGGCAGGTGAAAACTGAAGCTTTCTTT. Translated: CASSQGQVKTEAFF.

In its sample, this clonotype was seen many times. The gene calls are TRBV19 and TRBJ2-1; D remains ambiguous. The V and J ends lost 3 bases and 4 bases respectively, with 4 bases between them. CDR1 and CDR2 (germline): LNHDA, SQIVND (reference sequence). The CDR3 runs 12 residues. For the CDR3, the DNA is TGTGCCAGTAGTATTGAATACAATGAGCAGTTCTTC. It is translated as CASSIEYNEQFF.

This chain links TRBV5-6 with TRBJ1-4, with D unresolved. The V gene lost 1 base and the J gene lost 8 bases, with 12 bases spanning the gap. The CDR3 spans 14 residues. CDR1 is SGHDT and CDR2 is YYEEEE in the germline V gene. Here the CDR3 reads CASSLNRGREKLFF. The CDR3 DNA reads as TGTGCCAGCAGCTTGAACAGAGGGAGGGAAAAACTGTTTTTT.